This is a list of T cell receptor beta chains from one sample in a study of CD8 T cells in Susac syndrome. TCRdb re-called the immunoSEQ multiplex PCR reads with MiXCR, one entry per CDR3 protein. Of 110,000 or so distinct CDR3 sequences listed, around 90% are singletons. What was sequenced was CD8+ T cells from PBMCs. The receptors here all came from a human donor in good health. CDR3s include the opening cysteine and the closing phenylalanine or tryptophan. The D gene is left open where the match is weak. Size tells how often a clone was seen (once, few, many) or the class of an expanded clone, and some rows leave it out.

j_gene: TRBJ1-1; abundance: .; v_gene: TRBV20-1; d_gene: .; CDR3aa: CSARDQVGTEAFF; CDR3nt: TGCAGTGCTAGAGATCAGGTGGGCACTGAAGCTTTCTTT
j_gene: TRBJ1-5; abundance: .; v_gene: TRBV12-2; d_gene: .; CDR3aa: CASRGRTGGGNQPQHF; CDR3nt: TGTGCAAGTCGCGGAAGGACAGGGGGAGGCAATCAGCCCCAGCATTTT
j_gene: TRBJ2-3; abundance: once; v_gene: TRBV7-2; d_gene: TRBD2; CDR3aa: CASKEAGARDTQYF; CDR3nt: TGTGCCAGCAAGGAAGCGGGAGCCCGCGATACGCAGTATTTT
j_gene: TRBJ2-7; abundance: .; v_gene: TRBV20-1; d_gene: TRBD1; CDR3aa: CSASGRGGQGAREQYF; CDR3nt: TGCAGTGCTAGTGGCCGGGGCGGACAGGGGGCGAGGGAGCAGTACTTC
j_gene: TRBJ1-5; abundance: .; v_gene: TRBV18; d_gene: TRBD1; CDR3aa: CASSSDRVNQPQHF; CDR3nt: TGTGCCAGCTCAAGTGACAGGGTGAATCAGCCCCAGCATTTT
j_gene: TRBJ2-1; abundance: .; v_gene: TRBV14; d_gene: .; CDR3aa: CASSQVSRPYNEQFF; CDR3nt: TGTGCCAGCAGCCAAGTCTCCCGACCCTACAATGAGCAGTTCTTC
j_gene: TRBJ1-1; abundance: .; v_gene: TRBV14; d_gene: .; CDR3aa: CASSQGFNTEAFF; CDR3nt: TGTGCCAGCAGCCAAGGGTTCAACACTGAAGCTTTCTTT
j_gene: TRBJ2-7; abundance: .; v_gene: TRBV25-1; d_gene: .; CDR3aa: CASSTSRVYEQYF; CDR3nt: TGTGCCAGCTCTACGTCCAGGGTATACGAGCAGTACTTC
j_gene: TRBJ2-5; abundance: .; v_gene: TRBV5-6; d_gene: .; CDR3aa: CASSSQKRGRGRAETQYF; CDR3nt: TGTGCCAGCAGCTCCCAGAAGCGGGGGAGGGGGCGAGCAGAGACCCAGTACTTC
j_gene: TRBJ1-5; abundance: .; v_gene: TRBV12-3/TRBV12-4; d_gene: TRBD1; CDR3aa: CASREGQGVSNQPQHF; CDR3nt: TGTGCCAGCAGGGAAGGACAGGGGGTTAGCAATCAGCCCCAGCATTTT
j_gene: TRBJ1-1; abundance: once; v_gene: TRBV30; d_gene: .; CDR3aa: CAWRVTGRGNTEAFF; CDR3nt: TGTGCCTGGAGAGTCACAGGGAGGGGAAACACTGAAGCTTTCTTT
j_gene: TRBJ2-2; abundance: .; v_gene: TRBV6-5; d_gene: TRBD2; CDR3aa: CASSYGTSGRGPGELFF; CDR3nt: TGTGCCAGCAGTTACGGGACTAGCGGGAGAGGTCCCGGGGAGCTGTTTTTT
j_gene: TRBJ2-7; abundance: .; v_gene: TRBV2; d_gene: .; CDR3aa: CASSDLPQQTKYEQYF; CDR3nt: TGTGCCAGCAGTGATTTACCCCAGCAGACCAAATACGAGCAGTACTTC
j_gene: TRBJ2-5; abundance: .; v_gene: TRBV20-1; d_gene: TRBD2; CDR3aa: CSARDSRPSGAQETQYF; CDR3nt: TGCAGTGCTAGAGATAGTCGGCCTAGCGGGGCCCAAGAGACCCAGTACTTC
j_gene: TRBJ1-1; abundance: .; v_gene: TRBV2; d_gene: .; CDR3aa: CASSEAGATHPNTEAFF; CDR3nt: TGTGCCAGCAGTGAGGCGGGGGCGACTCATCCGAACACTGAAGCTTTCTTT
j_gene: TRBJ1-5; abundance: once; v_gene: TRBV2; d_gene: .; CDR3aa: CASHRGGGNQPQHF; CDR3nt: TGTGCCAGTCATCGGGGTGGAGGCAATCAGCCCCAGCATTTT
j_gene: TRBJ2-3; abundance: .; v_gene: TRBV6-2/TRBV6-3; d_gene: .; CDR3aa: CASSWGLASLVADTQYF; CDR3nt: TGTGCCAGCAGCTGGGGCCTCGCGTCTCTCGTTGCAGATACGCAGTATTTT
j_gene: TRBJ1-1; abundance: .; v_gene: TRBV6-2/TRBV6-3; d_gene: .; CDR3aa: CASNQRGRTEAFF; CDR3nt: TGTGCCAGCAACCAAAGGGGTAGGACTGAAGCTTTCTTT
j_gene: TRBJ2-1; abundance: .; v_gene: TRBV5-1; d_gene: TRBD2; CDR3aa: CASSRPGLAGAGNEQFF; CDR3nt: TGCGCCAGCAGCCGCCCGGGACTAGCGGGAGCGGGTAATGAGCAGTTCTTC
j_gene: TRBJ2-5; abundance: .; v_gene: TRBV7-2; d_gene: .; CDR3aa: CASSLDSGMETQYF; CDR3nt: TGTGCCAGCAGCTTAGATTCGGGGATGGAGACCCAGTACTTC
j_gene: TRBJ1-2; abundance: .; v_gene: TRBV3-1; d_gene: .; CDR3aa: CASTLSEGTYGYTF; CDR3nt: TGTGCCAGCACTCTTAGTGAGGGTACCTATGGCTACACCTTC
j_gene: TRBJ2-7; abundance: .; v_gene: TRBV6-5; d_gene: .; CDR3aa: CATSRESYEQYF; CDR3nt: TGTGCCACCTCTCGGGAGTCCTACGAGCAGTACTTC
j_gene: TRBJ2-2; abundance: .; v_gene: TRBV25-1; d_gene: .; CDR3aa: CASSTLSSGTPNTGELFF; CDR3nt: TGTGCCAGCAGTACGTTAAGTTCCGGGACACCGAACACCGGGGAGCTGTTTTTT
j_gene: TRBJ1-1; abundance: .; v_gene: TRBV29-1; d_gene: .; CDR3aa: CSVATGMNTEAFF; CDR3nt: TGCAGCGTTGCAACAGGCATGAACACTGAAGCTTTCTTT
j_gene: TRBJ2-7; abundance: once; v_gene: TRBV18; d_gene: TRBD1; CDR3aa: CASSPIVGTGVNYEQYF; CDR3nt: TGTGCCAGCTCACCAATAGTAGGCACAGGGGTGAACTACGAGCAGTACTTC
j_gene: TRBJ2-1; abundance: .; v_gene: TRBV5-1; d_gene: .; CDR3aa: CASSWGREPYNEQFF; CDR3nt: TGCGCCAGCAGCTGGGGTAGGGAACCCTACAATGAGCAGTTCTTC
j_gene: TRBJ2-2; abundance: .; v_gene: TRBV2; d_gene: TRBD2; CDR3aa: CASSVKQAGELFF; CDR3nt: TGTGCCAGCAGTGTTAAGCAGGCGGGGGAGTTGTTTTTT
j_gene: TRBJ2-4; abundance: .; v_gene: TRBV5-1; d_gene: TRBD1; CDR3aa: CASSFRAQGAVKNIQYF; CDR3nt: TGCGCCAGCAGCTTTAGGGCACAGGGGGCGGTCAAAAACATTCAGTACTTC
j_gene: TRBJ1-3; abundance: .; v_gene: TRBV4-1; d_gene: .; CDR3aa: CASSQGGGDTIYF; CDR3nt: TGCGCCAGCAGCCAAGGAGGTGGGGACACCATATATTTT
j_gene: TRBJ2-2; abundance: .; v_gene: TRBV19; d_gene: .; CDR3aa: CASSTGQGSTGELFF; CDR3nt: TGTGCCAGTAGTACAGGTCAGGGGTCCACCGGGGAGCTGTTTTTT
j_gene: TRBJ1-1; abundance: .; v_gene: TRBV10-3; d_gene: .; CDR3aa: CATKLSGTEAFF; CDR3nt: TGTGCCACCAAATTAAGCGGAACTGAAGCTTTCTTT
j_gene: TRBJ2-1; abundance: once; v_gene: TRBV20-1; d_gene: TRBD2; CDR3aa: CSARSGEGLNEQFF; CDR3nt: TGCAGTGCTAGAAGCGGGGAGGGTCTCAATGAGCAGTTCTTC
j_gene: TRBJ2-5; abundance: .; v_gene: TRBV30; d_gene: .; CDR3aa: CAWSWGQKQETQYF; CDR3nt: TGTGCCTGGAGTTGGGGGCAAAAACAAGAGACCCAGTACTTC
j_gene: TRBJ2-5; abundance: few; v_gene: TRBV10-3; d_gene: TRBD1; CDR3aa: CATEGQGTGTETQYF; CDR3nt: TGTGCCACCGAAGGACAGGGAACGGGTACAGAGACCCAGTACTTC
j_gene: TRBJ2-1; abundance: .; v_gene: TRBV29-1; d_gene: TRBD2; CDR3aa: CSVELAGVGEQFF; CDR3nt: TGCAGCGTTGAGCTAGCGGGAGTTGGTGAGCAGTTCTTC
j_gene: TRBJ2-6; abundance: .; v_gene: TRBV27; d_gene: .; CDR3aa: CASGHRPPSGANVLTF; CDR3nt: TGTGCCAGCGGACACCGTCCCCCGTCTGGGGCCAACGTCCTGACTTTC
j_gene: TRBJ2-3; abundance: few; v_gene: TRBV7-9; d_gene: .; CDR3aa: CASSLGTQYF; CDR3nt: TGTGCCAGCAGCCTCGGAACGCAGTATTTT
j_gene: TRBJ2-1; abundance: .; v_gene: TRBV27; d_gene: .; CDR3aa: CASSFSRGVGSYNEQFF; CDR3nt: TGTGCCAGCAGTTTCAGCAGGGGCGTAGGCTCCTACAATGAGCAGTTCTTC
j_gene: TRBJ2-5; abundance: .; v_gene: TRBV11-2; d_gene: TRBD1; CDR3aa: CASTKVGTGRTQYF; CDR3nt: TGTGCCAGCACCAAGGTCGGGACAGGGAGGACCCAGTACTTC
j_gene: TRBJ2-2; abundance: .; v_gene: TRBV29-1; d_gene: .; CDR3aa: CSVEGTGELFF; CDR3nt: TGCAGCGTTGAGGGGACCGGGGAGCTGTTTTTT